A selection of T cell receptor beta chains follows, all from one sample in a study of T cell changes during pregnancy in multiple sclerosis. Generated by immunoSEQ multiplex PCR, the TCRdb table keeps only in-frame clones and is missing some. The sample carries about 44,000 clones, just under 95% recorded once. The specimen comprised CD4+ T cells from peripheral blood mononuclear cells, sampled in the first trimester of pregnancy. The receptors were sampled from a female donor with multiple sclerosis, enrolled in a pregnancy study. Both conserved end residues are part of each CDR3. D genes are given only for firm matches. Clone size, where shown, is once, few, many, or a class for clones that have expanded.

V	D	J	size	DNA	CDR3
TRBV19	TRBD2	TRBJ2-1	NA	TGTGCCAGTAGTATAGATTATTCGGCATGGACTAGCGGGAGGGGAGAGCAGTTCTTC	CASSIDYSAWTSGRGEQFF
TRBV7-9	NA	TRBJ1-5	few	TGTGCCAGCAGCCCGGGGGAGTTGGGGCAGCCCCAGCATTTT	CASSPGELGQPQHF
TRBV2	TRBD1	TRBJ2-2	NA	TGTGCCAGCAGTGGCCCAGGGGGCGGTACCGGGGAGCTGTTTTTT	CASSGPGGGTGELFF
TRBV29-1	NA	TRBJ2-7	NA	TGCAGCGTTATACAGGGCCCTAACTACGAGCAGTACTTC	CSVIQGPNYEQYF
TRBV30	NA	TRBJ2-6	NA	TGTGCCTGTTTAGGGGCTGGGGCCAACGTCCTGACTTTC	CACLGAGANVLTF
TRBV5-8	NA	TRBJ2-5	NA	TGTGCCAGCAGCTTTAAGCGCTTCAGGGGTCAAGAGACCCAGTACTTC	CASSFKRFRGQETQYF
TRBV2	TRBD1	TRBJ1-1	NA	TGTGCCAGCAAGGTCGGACAGGGGAACACTGAAGCTTTCTTT	CASKVGQGNTEAFF
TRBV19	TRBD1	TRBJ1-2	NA	TGTGCCAGTAGTAAACAGGGGATCAGTCCCATTTGGGGCTACACCTTC	CASSKQGISPIWGYTF
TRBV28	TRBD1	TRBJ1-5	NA	TGTGCCAGCAGTCCAGACAGGGTCGATCAGCCCCAGCATTTT	CASSPDRVDQPQHF
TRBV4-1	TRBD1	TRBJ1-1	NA	TGCGCCAGCAGCCAAGTAAGGGGACAGGCCATGAACACTGAAGCTTTCTTT	CASSQVRGQAMNTEAFF
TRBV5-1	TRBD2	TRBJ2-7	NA	TGCGCCAGCAGCTTGGCCGACGGCGTCGGGGGGGAGCAGTACTTC	CASSLADGVGGEQYF
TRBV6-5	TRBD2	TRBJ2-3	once	TGTGCCAGCAGTTACAGGACTAGCGGGAGACCAGATACGCAGTATTTT	CASSYRTSGRPDTQYF
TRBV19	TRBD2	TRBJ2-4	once	TGTGCCAGTAGTATAGGGACTAGCGGGCGGCCTCTTATTCAGTACTTC	CASSIGTSGRPLIQYF
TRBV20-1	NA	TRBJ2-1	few	TGCAGTGCGAGTTCTATCCCTAGACCGTTCTTC	CSASSIPRPFF
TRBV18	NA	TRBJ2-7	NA	TGTGCCAGCTCACCGGAGGTCACCTACGAGCAGTACTTC	CASSPEVTYEQYF